This entry describes one TCR beta chain. Repertoires were generated with immunoSEQ multiplex PCR, while TCRdb's copy carries only in-frame clones and drops some. The data show 120,000 or so clones, approximately 87% seen once. This entry comes from a study of blood T cell repertoires in COVID-19. About the study: Researchers got acute and convalescent COVID-19 samples from the United States, Italy and Spain.

Germline CDR1 reads SGHKS; CDR2 reads YYEKEE (reference sequence). The ends were cut back, 0 bases at V and 3 bases at J, with 9 bases in the middle. The CDR3 length is 15 residues. The chain uses TRBV5-5 and TRBJ1-4; tentative D call: TRBD1 (5 bases). This clonotype was obtained from a man in his sixties with acute or convalescent COVID-19. What was sequenced was peripheral blood. CDR3: CASSLAGFANEKLFF. CDR3 DNA: TGTGCCAGCAGCTTGGCAGGGTTCGCTAATGAAAAACTGTTTTTT.